Below are 27 T cell receptor beta chains sequenced from a single sample in a study of identical twins. Using its own MiXCR run on the 5' RACE reads, TCRdb lists one record per CDR3 protein. The sample lists roughly 250,000 distinct CDR3 sequences; 5.5% to 7% were seen once. The sample was also reused in another study, on yellow fever vaccine responses in identical twins.

Sequenced: memory (CD45RO+) T cells sorted from blood. These receptors were collected from a woman aged 18 to 35 in good health.

In this sample, this clonotype turned up many times. The rearrangement uses TRBV5-1 and TRBJ2-5; D may correspond to TRBD1 or TRBD2 (5 bases each). The CDR3 has 15 residues. Germline values: CDR1 SGHRS, CDR2 YFSETQ. V was shortened by 4 bases and J by 1 base, with 14 bases between the two germline ends. CDR3 protein: CASSTTPGTQETQYF. Here the CDR3 DNA reads TGCGCCAGCAGCACGACGCCCGGGACCCAAGAGACCCAGTACTTC.

This clonotype was observed a few times. J is TRBJ2-7 and V is TRBV27, with D tentatively TRBD1 (6 bases). Germline V gene sequence: CDR1 MNHEY, CDR2 SMNVEV (reference sequence). Trimming pared 5 bases from V and 3 bases from J, leaving 17 bases between. The CDR3 totals 15 residues. The chain's CDR3 is CASSRLRTVSYEQYF. The CDR3 DNA sequence: TGTGCCAGCAGTCGACTCCGGACAGTCAGCTACGAGCAGTACTTC.

This clonotype was picked up a small number of times. The rearrangement joins TRBV18 to TRBJ1-4; TRBD1 agrees at 7 bases. This CDR3 contains 15 residues. The V gene end was trimmed by 1 base and the J gene end by 4 bases; junction bases not matched to a gene: 3. Germline V CDR1 and CDR2: KGHSH, LQKENI. The CDR3 bases are TGTGCCAGCTCACCACGACAGGGCCATAATGAAAAACTGTTTTTT. Encoded protein: CASSPRQGHNEKLFF.

This clonotype occurred many times. The rearrangement joins TRBV7-9 to TRBJ2-3, with 7 bases identical to TRBD2. The CDR3 runs 15 residues. V was clipped by 6 bases and J by 0 bases; unmatched bases: 6. From germline, CDR1 is SEHNR and CDR2 FQNEAQ (reference sequence). In nucleotides, the CDR3 is TGTGCCAGCAGTAGCCGACTAGCCAGCACAGATACGCAGTATTTT. Amino acids: CASSSRLASTDTQYF.

This clonotype was seen more than once but under ten times. The chain combines TRBV27 with TRBJ1-6, with 8 bases fitting TRBD1. CDR3 size: 15 residues. V was clipped by 2 bases and J by 6 bases; unmatched bases: 3. CDR1 and CDR2 (germline): MNHEY, SMNVEV (reference sequence). DNA of the CDR3: TGTGCCAGCAGTTTAACAGGGGGAGTTAATTCACCCCTCCACTTT. Its protein is CASSLTGGVNSPLHF.

This clonotype has only a few counts. The rearrangement uses TRBV5-1 and TRBJ2-5; TRBD1 agrees at 7 bases. Germline lookup yields CDR1 SGHRS and CDR2 YFSETQ. The CDR3 consists of 14 residues. V dropped 7 bases and J dropped 3; count of bases not matched to a gene: 9. CDR3 nucleotide sequence: TGCGCCAGCCACTCCGGGACAGTAAAAGAGACCCAGTACTTC. Protein product: CASHSGTVKETQYF.

This clonotype was found a few times. This chain links TRBV10-3 with TRBJ2-3, with D possibly matching TRBD2 (5 bases). Trimming removed 3 bases at V and 2 bases at J, with 12 bases between. In germline, CDR1 is ENHRY, CDR2 SYGVKD. The CDR3 runs 15 residues. DNA for the CDR3: TGTGCCATCAGTGAAGGAGGCGGGTACACAGATACGCAGTATTTT. Protein: CAISEGGGYTDTQYF.

The sample holds many counts of this clonotype. The chain combines TRBV6-1 with TRBJ1-1; 11 positions agree with TRBD1. CDR3 size: 15 residues. Germline V CDR1 and CDR2: MNHNS, SASEGT. V shed 7 bases, J shed 3 bases, and the junction held 7 bases outside the gene matches. The CDR3 DNA reads as TGTGCCAGCAACGGACAGGGGGCGGGGGACACTGAAGCTTTCTTT. It specifies CASNGQGAGDTEAFF.

This clonotype was detected many times. The chain is built from TRBV15 and TRBJ1-4, with a tentative D call TRBD1 (6 bases). Per the germline V gene, CDR1 is LNHNV and CDR2 is YYDKDF (reference sequence). Trimming shortened V by 1 base and J by 8 bases, and 8 bases separated the two germline ends. This CDR3 region has 13 residues. For the CDR3, the DNA is TGTGCCACCAGCAGAGGGACAGTGGAAAAACTGTTTTTT. Its translation: CATSRGTVEKLFF.

This clonotype occurred many times. The chain links TRBV27 to TRBJ2-1; D is unclear. The CDR3 totals 15 residues. The germline gives CDR1 MNHEY, CDR2 SMNVEV (reference sequence). V was cut by 6 bases and J by 3 bases, with 15 bases left in between. The CDR3 reads CASSPLGANYNEQFF. The CDR3 nucleotides read TGTGCCAGCAGCCCGCTTGGAGCGAACTACAATGAGCAGTTCTTC.

Comment on this clonotype: This clone may be a read error of a much larger clone one base away. The chain carries TRBV12-3 or TRBV12-4 and TRBJ1-1; a weak D match, TRBD1 (5 bases). This CDR3 is 14 amino acids long. The CDR3 loop reads CASSLVGGTTEALF. The CDR3 DNA reads TGTGCCAGCAGTTTAGTTGGAGGGACCACTGAAGCTCTCTTT.

The table lists this clonotype with many counts. For the CDR3, the DNA is TGTGCCAGCAGCTTGCCTGGGGGCAATCAGCCCCAGCATTTT. Translated: CASSLPGGNQPQHF. V usage is TRBV5-5 and J usage is TRBJ1-5, with D uncertain. Germline V gene sequence: CDR1 SGHKS, CDR2 YYEKEE (reference sequence). Trimming removed 1 base at V and 2 bases at J, with 7 bases between. The length of the CDR3 is 14 residues.

There are many counts of this clonotype. This chain connects TRBV5-1 to TRBJ2-5; unclear D gene. V was clipped by 4 bases and J by 3 bases, with 13 bases between them. Germline V gives CDR1 SGHRS, CDR2 YFSETQ. The CDR3 is 14 amino acids. As DNA, the CDR3 is TGCGCCAGCAGCGAACGCTCCTGGAAAGAGACCCAGTACTTC. Translated, it gives CASSERSWKETQYF.

This clonotype showed up many times. The chain is built from TRBV3-1 and TRBJ2-4; D uncertain. There are 15 residues in the CDR3. Germline CDR1 LGHDT, CDR2 YNNKEL (reference sequence). The V gene lost 0 bases and the J gene lost 6 bases, with 12 bases spanning the gap. The CDR3, as DNA: TGTGCCAGCAGCCAAGACCTAACGGGTGCAAACATTCAGTACTTC. Amino acid sequence: CASSQDLTGANIQYF. The whole variable domain, remainder taken from reference TRBV3-1 and TRBJ2-4, is DTAVSQTPKYLVTQMGNDKSIKCEQNLGHDTMYWYKQDSKKFLKIMFSYNNKELIINETVPNRFSPKSPDKAHLNLHINSLELGDSAVYFCASSQDLTGANIQYFGAGTRLSVL.

The chain employs TRBV29-1 and TRBJ1-1, with D unclear. CDR3 length: 13 residues. The germline V gene has CDR1 SQVTM and CDR2 ANQGSEA. V lost 4 bases and J 0 bases, leaving 9 bases between the germline ends. CDR3 protein: CSVVNGVNTEAFF. The CDR3 DNA reads TGCAGCGTTGTAAATGGAGTGAACACTGAAGCTTTCTTT. The whole variable domain, filled in from reference TRBV29-1 and TRBJ1-1, reads SAVISQKPSRDICQRGTSLTIQCQVDSQVTMMFWYRQQPGQSLTLIATANQGSEATYESGFVIDKFPISRPNLTFSTLTVSNMSPEDSSIYLCSVVNGVNTEAFFGQGTRLTVV.

This clonotype was counted ten times or more. The rearrangement links TRBV12-3 or TRBV12-4 to TRBJ1-5; D is ambiguous. CDR3 length: 12 residues. Trimming left V 6 bases short and J 6 bases short, with 9 bases between. CDR3 bases: TGTGCCAGCAGCGACCCGGGTCAGCCCCAGCATTTT. It is translated as CASSDPGQPQHF.

The V call is TRBV29-1, the J call TRBJ2-3, with 8 nucleotides matching TRBD1. Germline values: CDR1 SQVTM, CDR2 ANQGSEA. The CDR3 runs 14 residues. V lost 6 bases and J lost 5; bases outside the gene matches: 10. The CDR3 DNA follows: TGCAGCGTCGCGGGACAGGCCTTCGGAGATACGCAGTATTTT. Translation gives CSVAGQAFGDTQYF.

This clonotype has ten or more counts. The rearrangement joins TRBV7-8 to TRBJ2-6; D may be TRBD1 (6 bases). Germline lookup yields CDR1 SGHVS and CDR2 FQNEAQ. V was trimmed by 0 bases and J by 0 bases, leaving 12 bases between them. The CDR3 loop spans 18 amino acids. The CDR3 nucleotides read TGTGCCAGCAGCTTAGCCGGGACAACCACCTCTGGGGCCAACGTCCTGACTTTC. The encoded protein is CASSLAGTTTSGANVLTF.

The chain joins TRBV6-2 or TRBV6-3 to TRBJ1-2; D remains ambiguous. CDR1 is MNHEY and CDR2 is SVGEGT in the germline V gene. The CDR3 has 10 amino acids. With 5 bases removed from V and 6 bases from J, the gap between germline ends came to 4 bases. The CDR3 spells CASSDDGYTF. The CDR3 DNA is TGTGCCAGCAGTGATGATGGCTACACCTTC.

The chain has TRBV20-1 and TRBJ2-1; the match to TRBD2 covers 11 bases. Germline loops: CDR1 DFQATT, CDR2 SNEGSKA (reference sequence). This CDR3 comprises 16 residues. V lost 0 bases and J lost 8; bases outside the gene matches: 9. The CDR3 DNA is TGCAGTGCTAGAGACCGGAGGACTAGCGGGTTGTATGAGCAGTTCTTC. Translated: CSARDRRTSGLYEQFF.

Here the CDR3 DNA reads TGTGCCAGCAGCTTTCGGTTATACCAAAGCTCCTATAATTCACCCCTCCACTTT. Amino acids: CASSFRLYQSSYNSPLHF. This chain uses TRBV11-2 with TRBJ1-6; D not certain. The CDR3 consists of 18 residues. Per the germline V gene, CDR1 is SGHAT and CDR2 is FQNNGV. The V end lost 3 bases, the J end lost 0 bases, and 15 bases lay between the germline ends.

This clonotype was observed many times. This chain links TRBV3-1 with TRBJ2-1; 9 bases agree with TRBD2. CDR3 length equals 15 residues. V was clipped by 3 bases and J by 6 bases; unmatched bases: 6. Germline CDR1 is LGHDT and CDR2 is YNNKEL (reference sequence). CDR3: CASSHSLAGINEQFF. The CDR3 DNA reads TGTGCCAGCAGCCACTCTCTAGCGGGGATCAATGAGCAGTTCTTC.

This clonotype was recorded a few times. The chain carries TRBV5-1 and TRBJ2-6; tentatively, D is TRBD2 (6 bases). CDR1 and CDR2 from the germline V gene are SGHRS and YFSETQ. The CDR3 runs 17 residues. V gave up 0 bases and J gave up 0 bases, with 10 bases separating them. CDR3 residues: CASSLVLAGSGANVLTF. For the CDR3, the DNA is TGCGCCAGCAGCTTGGTACTAGCTGGCTCTGGGGCCAACGTCCTGACTTTC. The full variable domain, with the rest looked up from reference TRBV5-1 and TRBJ2-6, is KAGVTQTPRYLIKTRGQQVTLSCSPISGHRSVSWYQQTPGQGLQFLFEYFSETQRNKGNFPGRFSGRQFSNSRSEMNVSTLELGDSALYLCASSLVLAGSGANVLTFGAGSRLTVL.

This clonotype has just a few counts. V usage is TRBV28 and J usage is TRBJ2-3, with 7 bases that match TRBD2. Germline V CDR1 and CDR2: MDHEN, SYDVKM. The ends lost 5 bases at V and 3 bases at J; junction bases unmatched: 14. The CDR3 sequence is 17 residues long. The CDR3 here is CASSPPRTRLATDTQYF. The CDR3 nucleotides are TGTGCCAGCAGTCCACCGCGGACAAGACTAGCAACAGATACGCAGTATTTT.

This clonotype was detected a few times. The CDR3 spells CASSLAPQGTNGELFF. The CDR3 coding sequence is TGTGCCAGCAGTTTAGCGCCCCAGGGTACGAACGGGGAGCTGTTTTTT. The V call is TRBV12-3 or TRBV12-4, the J call TRBJ2-2; weak D call: TRBD1 (5 bases). Trimming stripped 0 bases from V and 7 bases from J, with 15 bases between. The CDR3 extends over 16 amino acids.

This clonotype was seen at least ten times. The rearrangement links TRBV2 to TRBJ2-2; D not certain. Germline V gene data show CDR1 as SNHLY and CDR2 as FYNNEI. V gave up 6 bases and J gave up 1 base, with 18 bases separating them. There are 17 residues in the CDR3. CDR3 residues: CASSKRPLEKNTGELFF. As DNA, the CDR3 is TGTGCCAGCAGCAAACGCCCCTTGGAAAAGAACACCGGGGAGCTGTTTTTT.

In its sample, this clonotype was seen a few times. The chain carries TRBV7-8 and TRBJ2-7; 8 bases agree with TRBD2. The CDR3 spans 17 residues. After removal of 1 base from V and 4 bases from J, the junction contained 12 bases not matched to a gene. Germline-derived CDR1 and CDR2 are SGHVS and FQNEAQ. The CDR3 reads CASSLDSRQRESYEQYF. In DNA, the CDR3 is TGTGCCAGCAGCTTAGATTCCAGGCAGCGGGAGTCTTACGAGCAGTACTTC.